This T cell receptor (beta chain) was sequenced in a study of beta chain features in type 1 diabetes. Study in general: All of the samples together had more than 95 million sorted cells examined. Broader study findings: VDJ junctions in type 1 diabetes patients carried more deletions and fewer insertions. Within each of all four CD4+ subsets, Type 1 diabetes patients had TCRB CDR3s that were moderately but significantly shorter.

As for this clone: The antigen is unknown.

Reverse transcribing all isolated RNA meant expressed TCRB transcripts were sequenced. Roughly 3.4 million reads were obtained on average from naive, central memory and regulatory T cell samples. The assay was immunoSEQ multiplex PCR, and TCRdb's table has in-frame clones only and misses some. Here the sample spans 350,000 to 400,000 clones, around 12% being singletons. The CDR3 sequence is 13 residues long. V lost 4 bases, J lost 8 bases, and 14 bases lay in between. CDR1 is SGHVS, CDR2 FNYEAQ, per germline. Sequencing input: naive CD4+ T cells from blood. The chain joins TRBV7-6 to TRBJ1-2, with a possible D match to TRBD1 (5 bases). This TCR was recovered from a woman aged 18-30 years with type 1 diabetes. In DNA form, the CDR3 reads TGTGCCAGCAGCTCAACTATGGGGGGGGGCTACACCTTC. Protein: CASSSTMGGGYTF.